These T cell receptor beta chains were read from a single sample in a study of memory CD4+ T cells and cytomegalovirus serostatus. Clones were sequenced by immunoSEQ multiplex PCR, and TCRdb holds only the in-frame ones, with some missing. Counted here are some 26,000 clones, about 78% occurring once; the ten biggest clones make up 0.85% to 1.2%. The sequencing sample was made of memory CD4+ T cells from blood. Receptor source: an adult in good health and CMV-seronegative. CDR3s include the opening cysteine and the closing phenylalanine or tryptophan. Each record gives: J gene, V gene, CDR3 protein.

TRBJ2-4	TRBV19	CASRAISGAKNIQYF
TRBJ2-1	TRBV5-8	CASSLVAGVGNEQFF
TRBJ2-3	TRBV9	CASSVGRGGASTDTQYF
TRBJ2-5	TRBV4-1	CASSRSSGEQETQYF
TRBJ1-1	TRBV9	CASSVDPRDTEAFF
TRBJ1-4	TRBV7-2	CASSLLGKATNEKLFF
TRBJ2-1	TRBV4-3	CASRLYNEQFF
TRBJ1-2	TRBV6-5	CASSPGRAGSYGYTF
TRBJ1-6	TRBV6-1	CASSAGPYNSPLHF
TRBJ2-7	TRBV6-1	CASSENEQYF
TRBJ1-1	TRBV14	CASSQRGWTEAFF
TRBJ1-5	TRBV6-5	CASRKQGYQPQHF
TRBJ2-2	TRBV7-2	CASSIGHGTGELFF
TRBJ1-6	TRBV7-2	CASSRPQGRLHF
TRBJ1-2	TRBV7-3	CASSSLGHGGGYTF
TRBJ2-3	TRBV18	CASSPSDTQYF
TRBJ2-1	TRBV7-2	CASSSSSYNEQFF
TRBJ1-5	TRBV5-1	CASSLGGGQPQHF
TRBJ1-2	TRBV30	CAWSLGQGRYGYTF
TRBJ1-1	TRBV14	CASSQELRGTEAFF
TRBJ2-7	TRBV14	CASSRGGSSYEQYF
TRBJ2-1	TRBV5-6	CASSPAVAGALLKYNEQFF
TRBJ2-7	TRBV28	CASTPGTSGSSYEQYF
TRBJ1-5	TRBV18	CASSFQGSNQPQHF
TRBJ1-2	TRBV30	CAWGRQGRNYGYTF
TRBJ2-7	TRBV6-5	CASRERDEQYF
TRBJ1-2	TRBV4-3	CASSQDGTGGYGYTF
TRBJ2-7	TRBV30	CAWRTLRVEQYF
TRBJ1-1	TRBV9	CASSVDPVTEAFF
TRBJ1-6	TRBV30	CAWGTPGSVSSPLHF
TRBJ2-2	TRBV7-9	CASSLKGGMGGELFF
TRBJ2-3	TRBV11-2	CASSLSSDTQYF
TRBJ1-6	TRBV5-4	CASSLDHNSPLHF
TRBJ1-3	TRBV6-6	CASTRGQSSGNTIYF
TRBJ2-3	TRBV5-4	CASSKGTSGGAVTDTQYF
TRBJ2-1	TRBV27	CASSLGWDSYNEQFF
TRBJ2-7	TRBV5-4	CASSKWTASRLDEQYF
TRBJ1-1	TRBV2	CASRGQGRNTEAFF
TRBJ1-2	TRBV9	CASSARDMRGYTF
TRBJ2-7	TRBV18	CASSRTGGIGRGYEQYF
TRBJ1-1	TRBV9	CASSVAPGQGEAFF
TRBJ1-3	TRBV7-2	CASSPTPGNTIYF
TRBJ1-4	TRBV6-6	CASRSQGRLEKLFF